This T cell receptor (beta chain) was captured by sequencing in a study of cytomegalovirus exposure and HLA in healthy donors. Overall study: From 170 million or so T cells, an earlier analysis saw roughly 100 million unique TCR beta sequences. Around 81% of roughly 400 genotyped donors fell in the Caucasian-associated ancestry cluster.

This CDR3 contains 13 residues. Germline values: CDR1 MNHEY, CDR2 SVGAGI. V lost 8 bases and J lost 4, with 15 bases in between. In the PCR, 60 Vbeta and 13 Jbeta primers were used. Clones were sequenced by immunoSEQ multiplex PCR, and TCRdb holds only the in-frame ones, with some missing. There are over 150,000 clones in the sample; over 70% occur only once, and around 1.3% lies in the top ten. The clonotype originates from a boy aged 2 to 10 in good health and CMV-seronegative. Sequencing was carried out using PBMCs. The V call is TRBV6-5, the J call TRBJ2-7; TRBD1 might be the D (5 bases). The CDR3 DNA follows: TGTGCCAGCGGGGCCAGGGTGGGGTACGAGCAGTACGTC. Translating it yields CASGARVGYEQYV.